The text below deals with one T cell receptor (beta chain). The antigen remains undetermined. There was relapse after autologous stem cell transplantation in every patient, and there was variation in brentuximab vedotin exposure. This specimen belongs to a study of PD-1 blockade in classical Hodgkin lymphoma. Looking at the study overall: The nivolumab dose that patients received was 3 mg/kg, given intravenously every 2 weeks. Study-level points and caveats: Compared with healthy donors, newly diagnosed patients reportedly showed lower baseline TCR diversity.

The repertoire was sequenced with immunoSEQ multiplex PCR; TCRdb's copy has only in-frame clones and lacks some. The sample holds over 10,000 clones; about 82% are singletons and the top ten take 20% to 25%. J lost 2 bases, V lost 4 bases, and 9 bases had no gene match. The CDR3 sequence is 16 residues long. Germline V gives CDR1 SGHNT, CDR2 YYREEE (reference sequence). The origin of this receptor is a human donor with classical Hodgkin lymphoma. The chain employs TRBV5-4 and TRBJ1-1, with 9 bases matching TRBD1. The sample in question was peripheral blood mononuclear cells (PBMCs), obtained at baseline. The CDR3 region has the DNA TGTGCCAGCAGCCCGTCCCGGGACAGGGCAAACACTGAAGCTTTCTTT. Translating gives CASSPSRDRANTEAFF. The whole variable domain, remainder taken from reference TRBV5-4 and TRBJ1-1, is ETGVTQSPTHLIKTRGQQVTLRCSSQSGHNTVSWYQQALGQGPQFIFQYYREEENGRGNFPPRFSGLQFPNYSSELNVNALELDDSALYLCASSPSRDRANTEAFFGQGTRLTVV.